This TCR beta chain emerged from a study of blood T cells in healthy people across ages. Study-wide points: Researchers report that TCR beta diversity correlated strongly with naive T cell percentage. Versus aged donors, long-lived donors had higher diversity and more naive CD4+ cells. Older age went with lower TCR beta diversity per million T cells, in a roughly linear way.

A sample-barcoded 5' primer and a J-beta primer mix were used in a second PCR of roughly 7 to 11 cycles. TCRdb called the 5' RACE reads again in MiXCR, with one record for every CDR3 protein. The table has roughly 640,000 distinct CDR3 sequences, 25% to 30% seen once; the top ten hold 15% to 18%. Only a few counts were recorded for this clonotype. As yet, its antigen is unknown. V dropped 3 bases and J dropped 2; count of bases not matched to a gene: 8. There are 16 residues in the CDR3. Germline V gives CDR1 SGHTA, CDR2 FQGNSA. The TCR sequence derives from a woman over 75 in good health. Sequencing was done on a sample of blood. The chain carries TRBV7-2 and TRBJ2-5; 8 positions match TRBD2. The CDR3 region has the DNA TGTGCCAGCAGCTTGAACGGGGGGGTGAAACAAGAGACCCAGTACTTC. It encodes CASSLNGGVKQETQYF.